This section outlines one T cell receptor beta chain sequence together with its context. Produced via immunoSEQ multiplex PCR; TCRdb's table is partial and in-frame only. The sample contains under 200,000 clones, over 80% of which appear only once. The sample comes from a study of blood T cell repertoires in COVID-19. The study assigned cohorts using participant-reported clinical history. Cohort 3 donors counted as recovered after two negative PCRs, clearance, or resolved symptoms. V dropped 0 bases and J dropped 1; count of bases not matched to a gene: 2. Germline-derived CDR1 and CDR2 are LGHNA and YNFKEQ. The CDR3 consists of 15 residues.

The rearrangement links TRBV4-2 to TRBJ2-5, with 7 bases that match TRBD2. Material for sequencing was PBMCs or T cells enriched from blood (not recorded which). This sequence originates from a woman aged 55 to 70 who had recovered from COVID-19. This CDR3 is CASSQEGTIQETQYF. The CDR3 region has the DNA TGTGCCAGCAGCCAAGAAGGGACTATCCAAGAGACCCAGTACTTC.